Listed below are T cell receptor beta chains from one sample, sequenced in a study of blood T cells in healthy people across ages. One entry per CDR3 protein results from TCRdb running MiXCR on the 5' RACE reads. Among some 790,000 distinct CDR3 sequences listed, less than 35% were seen once. Input material: blood. The receptor source for this set is a woman aged 80 or over in good health. Both conserved end residues are trimmed from each CDR3. The order of the fields is J gene, V gene, CDR3 protein.

j_gene: TRBJ2-1
v_gene: TRBV7-9
CDR3aa: AGSVITAGGETQF

j_gene: TRBJ2-3
v_gene: TRBV5-1
CDR3aa: ASSPGTSSGTDTQY

j_gene: TRBJ1-2
v_gene: TRBV20-1
CDR3aa: SGLQGSGVCGYT

j_gene: TRBJ1-1
v_gene: TRBV25-1
CDR3aa: ASSNTPTEAF

j_gene: TRBJ2-4
v_gene: TRBV21-1
CDR3aa: ASSKVGVSKNIQY

j_gene: TRBJ1-5
v_gene: TRBV12-3/TRBV12-4
CDR3aa: ASSWDNNQPQH

j_gene: TRBJ2-5
v_gene: TRBV20-1
CDR3aa: SAPQSGRGQETQY

j_gene: TRBJ1-1
v_gene: TRBV7-9
CDR3aa: ASSLGIDRNTEAF

j_gene: TRBJ2-5
v_gene: TRBV27
CDR3aa: ASSKRQGSWRRY

j_gene: TRBJ1-2
v_gene: TRBV12-3/TRBV12-4
CDR3aa: ASSAGVYGYT

j_gene: TRBJ2-5
v_gene: TRBV20-1
CDR3aa: SARDRRPPDAGLAGGQETQY

j_gene: TRBJ2-3
v_gene: TRBV12-3/TRBV12-4
CDR3aa: ASSFGSLRADVQY

j_gene: TRBJ1-1
v_gene: TRBV2
CDR3aa: ASNGGTGWTEAF

j_gene: TRBJ1-6
v_gene: TRBV20-1
CDR3aa: RARGGRSPLH

j_gene: TRBJ1-3
v_gene: TRBV5-1
CDR3aa: ASSVTGTSSGNTIY

j_gene: TRBJ2-7
v_gene: TRBV27
CDR3aa: ASRRGLSYEQY

j_gene: TRBJ2-2
v_gene: TRBV2
CDR3aa: ASSSIAGGGTGELF

j_gene: TRBJ2-3
v_gene: TRBV6-2/TRBV6-3
CDR3aa: ASMNKDTQY

j_gene: TRBJ1-2
v_gene: TRBV25-1
CDR3aa: ASTESAGWATGYT

j_gene: TRBJ2-3
v_gene: TRBV20-1
CDR3aa: SARDPYGGGDTQY

j_gene: TRBJ1-2
v_gene: TRBV7-2
CDR3aa: ASSLVGQMDGYT

j_gene: TRBJ2-7
v_gene: TRBV7-8
CDR3aa: ASSFAGQGAYEQY

j_gene: TRBJ2-1
v_gene: TRBV6-2/TRBV6-3
CDR3aa: ASRRGRPSYNEQF

j_gene: TRBJ1-3
v_gene: TRBV7-2
CDR3aa: ASSLMDTIY

j_gene: TRBJ2-1
v_gene: TRBV28
CDR3aa: ASSTSGSSYNEQF